This T cell receptor (beta chain) was found in a study of spatial heterogeneity in lung cancer. This clonotype appeared a few times. The antigen remains unidentified. The presence of a unique molecular identifier marked each TCR cDNA molecule. TCRdb processed the 5' RACE reads anew with MiXCR; each CDR3 protein has one entry. Among around 45,000 distinct CDR3 sequences, about 23% were seen once, and the ten largest hold approximately 7.2%. Noted time point: blood at routine non-recurrence follow-up after resection. Unsorted tumor, nontumor lung tissue or cryopreserved PBMC supplied the whole RNA. Points from the study as a whole: Blood carried ubiquitous expanded tumor TCRs more at resection than follow-up.

This CDR3 region has 14 residues. The V gene's germline CDR1 is LNHDA and CDR2 SQIVND (reference sequence). V was trimmed by 6 bases and J by 3 bases, leaving 14 bases between them. This chain links TRBV19 with TRBJ2-5; a possible D gene is TRBD2 (6 bases). This clonotype originated in a female donor with early-stage non-small cell lung cancer. This specimen consisted of PBMCs, obtained at follow-up. The CDR3 sequence is CASRGGEAEETQYF. The CDR3 bases are TGTGCCAGTAGGGGGGGAGAAGCGGAAGAGACCCAGTACTTC.